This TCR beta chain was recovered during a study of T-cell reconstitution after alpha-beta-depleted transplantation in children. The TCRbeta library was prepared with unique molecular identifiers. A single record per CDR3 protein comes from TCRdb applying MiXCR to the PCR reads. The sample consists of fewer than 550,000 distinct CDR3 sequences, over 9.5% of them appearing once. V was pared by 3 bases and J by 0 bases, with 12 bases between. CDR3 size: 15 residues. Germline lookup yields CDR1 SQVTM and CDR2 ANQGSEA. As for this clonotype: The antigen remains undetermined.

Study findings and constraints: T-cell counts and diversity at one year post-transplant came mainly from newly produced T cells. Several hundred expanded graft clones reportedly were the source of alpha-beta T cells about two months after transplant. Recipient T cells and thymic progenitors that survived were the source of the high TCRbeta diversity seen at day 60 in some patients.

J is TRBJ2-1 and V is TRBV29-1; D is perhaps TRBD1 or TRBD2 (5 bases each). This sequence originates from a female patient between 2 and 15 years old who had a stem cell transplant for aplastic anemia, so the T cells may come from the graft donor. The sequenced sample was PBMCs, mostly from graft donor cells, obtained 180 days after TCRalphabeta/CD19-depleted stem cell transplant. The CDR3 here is CSVDGRGRSYNEQFF. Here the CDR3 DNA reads TGCAGCGTTGATGGCCGGGGCCGCTCCTACAATGAGCAGTTCTTC.